This T cell receptor beta chain was identified during a study of cytomegalovirus exposure and HLA in healthy donors. Turning to the study itself: HLA-typed donors contributed 65 million to 95 million unique TCRs, which were held in an early data release.

PCR was performed using 60 Vbeta and 13 Jbeta primers. Assay used: immunoSEQ multiplex PCR; TCRdb lists only in-frame clones, some missing. The repertoire consists of about 190,000 clones, with around 78% occurring once and the leading ten covering roughly 15%. Germline trimming cut 0 bases from V and 2 bases from J; bases unmatched to any gene: 2. The germline V gene encodes CDR1 SGHNT and CDR2 YYREEE (reference sequence). The CDR3 has 15 residues. The sequenced material came from PBMCs. This receptor was obtained from a woman aged 25 to 39 in good health and CMV-seropositive. V is TRBV5-4 and J is TRBJ2-1, with 7 bases matching TRBD2. The CDR3 DNA reads as TGTGCCAGCAGCTTGGACCTAGCGGCCTACAATGAGCAGTTCTTC. It specifies CASSLDLAAYNEQFF.